The clone carrying this T cell receptor beta chain was recorded once. Antigen: not known. Method: immunoSEQ multiplex PCR; TCRdb's copy keeps in-frame clones and lacks some. The profile shows tens of thousands of clones, 90% to 95% of them singletons. It was the approximately 130-subject validation cohort, separate from the roughly 700-subject first cohort, to which the donors belonged. The data are from a study of cytomegalovirus exposure and HLA in healthy donors. Whole-study context: The same platform was used for the 120 validation repertoires and the 600 to 700 first-cohort repertoires, a later analysis reported.

The study's findings and limits: As confirmed in vitro, a few CMV-associated chains were specific for CMV antigens. Using the classifier, cytomegalovirus status was reportedly diagnosed with high specificity and sensitivity.

Germline CDR1 and CDR2: KGHSH and LQKENI. Trimming took off 2 bases at V and 8 bases at J, with 12 bases between the two ends. The CDR3 runs 13 residues. The TCR comes from a woman between 25 and 40 years old in good health and CMV-seronegative. The sample was PBMCs. The chain recombines TRBV18 with TRBJ1-1; no clear D. CDR3 amino acids: CASSPDSAAEAFF. For the CDR3, the DNA is TGTGCCAGCTCACCAGACTCGGCGGCCGAAGCTTTCTTT.